Listed below are T cell receptor beta chains from one sample, sequenced in a study of blood T cell repertoires in COVID-19. The protocol was immunoSEQ multiplex PCR, while the TCRdb copy is restricted to in-frame clones and leaves out a portion. Of about 29,000 clones in the sample, more than 70% are singletons; the top ten hold roughly 4%. The sequenced sample was peripheral blood. All receptors derive from a human donor in a cohort sampled during active COVID-19. The CDR3 runs from the conserved cysteine through the conserved F or W. Fields, in order: D gene, clone size, V gene, J gene, CDR3 protein, CDR3 DNA. D genes are given only for firm matches. Size values are once, few and many counts, or a class for expanded clones, and some rows have none.

D: NA; size: NA; V: TRBV10-3; J: TRBJ2-1; CDR3: CAISELTLNEQFF; DNA: TGTGCCATCAGTGAGTTGACACTCAATGAGCAGTTCTTC
D: NA; size: NA; V: TRBV6-5; J: TRBJ1-1; CDR3: CASSASILAFF; DNA: TGTGCCAGCAGCGCGTCAATCCTCGCTTTCTTT
D: NA; size: NA; V: TRBV6-6; J: TRBJ2-5; CDR3: CASSLRGSPQETQYF; DNA: TGTGCCAGCAGCCTCAGGGGATCCCCCCAAGAGACCCAGTACTTC
D: TRBD2; size: once; V: TRBV27; J: TRBJ2-1; CDR3: CASSFLLAGFNNEQFF; DNA: TGTGCCAGCAGTTTCCTACTAGCGGGGTTTAACAATGAGCAGTTCTTC
D: NA; size: NA; V: TRBV5-8; J: TRBJ1-4; CDR3: CASSEQGRDEKLFF; DNA: TGTGCCAGCAGCGAACAGGGTAGGGATGAAAAACTGTTTTTT
D: TRBD2; size: NA; V: TRBV9; J: TRBJ2-1; CDR3: CASSVASVERGVNEQFF; DNA: TGTGCCAGCAGCGTAGCAAGCGTGGAGCGGGGAGTCAATGAGCAGTTCTTC
D: TRBD2; size: NA; V: TRBV23-1; J: TRBJ2-3; CDR3: CASSHLGTSGGLPDTQYF; DNA: TGCGCCAGCAGTCATTTAGGGACTAGCGGGGGGCTGCCAGATACGCAGTATTTT
D: TRBD1; size: NA; V: TRBV6-5; J: TRBJ2-1; CDR3: CASSPRTGLINEQFF; DNA: TGTGCCAGCAGTCCCAGGACAGGGCTAATCAATGAGCAGTTCTTC
D: TRBD2; size: NA; V: TRBV3-1/TRBV3-2; J: TRBJ2-3; CDR3: CASSQAGTERGVQYF; DNA: TGTGCCAGCAGCCAAGCCGGGACTGAGCGGGGGGTGCAGTATTTT
D: NA; size: NA; V: TRBV6-1; J: TRBJ2-2; CDR3: CASSAPTGMNTGELFF; DNA: TGTGCCAGCAGTGCCCCGACAGGCATGAACACCGGGGAGCTGTTTTTT
D: NA; size: NA; V: TRBV18; J: TRBJ1-5; CDR3: CASVQGTGQPQHF; DNA: TGTGCCAGTGTACAGGGTACAGGTCAGCCCCAGCATTTT
D: TRBD2; size: NA; V: TRBV6-2/TRBV6-3; J: TRBJ2-3; CDR3: CASSYVAGGTDTQYF; DNA: TGTGCCAGCAGTTACGTGGCGGGGGGGACAGATACGCAGTATTTT
D: NA; size: NA; V: TRBV18; J: TRBJ2-7; CDR3: CASSNTGSSYEQYF; DNA: TGTGCCAGCTCAAACACAGGGAGTTCCTACGAGCAGTACTTC
D: NA; size: few; V: TRBV5-6; J: TRBJ1-1; CDR3: CASSLLSNTEAFF; DNA: TGTGCCAGCAGCTTGTTATCGAACACTGAAGCTTTCTTT
D: NA; size: once; V: TRBV27; J: TRBJ1-6; CDR3: CASSPPGGGNSPLHF; DNA: TGTGCCAGCAGTCCCCCCGGGGGAGGGAATTCACCCCTCCACTTT
D: NA; size: NA; V: TRBV20-1; J: TRBJ2-3; CDR3: CSASTLLISGDTQYF; DNA: TGCAGTGCTAGTACGTTATTAATCAGTGGTGATACGCAGTATTTT
D: NA; size: NA; V: TRBV2; J: TRBJ2-7; CDR3: CASRFQPGNEQYF; DNA: TGTGCCAGCCGCTTTCAACCAGGGAACGAGCAGTACTTC
D: NA; size: NA; V: TRBV2; J: TRBJ2-3; CDR3: CASSAGRPTDTQYF; DNA: TGTGCCAGCAGTGCAGGGCGTCCCACAGATACGCAGTATTTT
D: TRBD1; size: medium-sized; V: TRBV4-2; J: TRBJ1-2; CDR3: CASSPQGGGYGYTF; DNA: TGTGCCAGCAGCCCCCAAGGGGGCGGGTATGGCTACACCTTC
D: NA; size: NA; V: TRBV5-4; J: TRBJ2-3; CDR3: CASSSPGEADTQYF; DNA: TGTGCCAGCAGCTCCCCGGGGGAAGCAGATACGCAGTATTTT
D: NA; size: NA; V: TRBV5-6; J: TRBJ2-5; CDR3: CASSPTFGGIGETQYF; DNA: TGTGCCAGCAGCCCCACTTTTGGGGGGATTGGAGAGACCCAGTACTTC
D: NA; size: NA; V: TRBV9; J: TRBJ2-3; CDR3: CASSVRGSDTQYF; DNA: TGTGCCAGCAGCGTAAGGGGGTCAGATACGCAGTATTTT
D: TRBD2; size: once; V: TRBV5-4; J: TRBJ2-3; CDR3: CASSASGGGTDTQYF; DNA: TGTGCCAGCTCAGCTAGCGGGGGAGGCACAGATACGCAGTATTTT
D: NA; size: NA; V: TRBV30; J: TRBJ1-1; CDR3: CAWSVLGATTEAFF; DNA: TGTGCCTGGAGTGTACTTGGGGCTACCACTGAAGCTTTCTTT
D: TRBD2; size: NA; V: TRBV5-6; J: TRBJ2-3; CDR3: CASSLVSGGAVDTQYF; DNA: TGTGCCAGCAGCTTGGTTAGCGGGGGGGCGGTAGATACGCAGTATTTT
D: NA; size: NA; V: TRBV30; J: TRBJ1-5; CDR3: CAWSEEYNQPQHF; DNA: TGTGCCTGGAGTGAGGAGTACAATCAGCCCCAGCATTTT
D: NA; size: NA; V: TRBV7-9; J: TRBJ1-2; CDR3: CASSGDLRVGYTF; DNA: TGTGCCAGCAGTGGGGATTTGAGGGTTGGCTACACCTTC
D: TRBD2; size: NA; V: TRBV2; J: TRBJ2-5; CDR3: CASIASGGAGETQYF; DNA: TGTGCCAGCATTGCTAGCGGGGGGGCAGGAGAGACCCAGTACTTC
D: NA; size: NA; V: TRBV11-2; J: TRBJ1-6; CDR3: CASSLRGNYNSPLHF; DNA: TGTGCCAGCAGCTTGCGGGGGAACTATAATTCACCCCTCCACTTT
D: TRBD2; size: NA; V: TRBV7-2; J: TRBJ2-3; CDR3: CASSLVLAGDTQYF; DNA: TGTGCCAGCAGCTTAGTACTAGCGGGGGATACGCAGTATTTT
D: NA; size: NA; V: TRBV2; J: TRBJ1-2; CDR3: CASSEFVGAKGYTF; DNA: TGTGCCAGCAGTGAATTTGTGGGGGCTAAGGGCTACACCTTC
D: NA; size: NA; V: TRBV2; J: TRBJ2-5; CDR3: CATEEGGLGETQYF; DNA: TGTGCCACAGAAGAGGGGGGGCTTGGGGAGACCCAGTACTTC
D: TRBD1; size: NA; V: TRBV5-1; J: TRBJ2-1; CDR3: CASSLALQGAQGEQFF; DNA: TGCGCCAGCAGCTTGGCTCTGCAGGGGGCGCAGGGTGAGCAGTTCTTC
D: NA; size: NA; V: TRBV18; J: TRBJ1-1; CDR3: CASSPSRQPGGAFF; DNA: TGTGCCAGCTCACCATCTCGACAGCCCGGAGGGGCTTTCTTT
D: TRBD2; size: NA; V: TRBV3-1/TRBV3-2; J: TRBJ2-7; CDR3: CASSPRLATGPYEQYF; DNA: TGTGCCAGCAGCCCTAGACTAGCTACCGGCCCCTACGAGCAGTACTTC